This TCR beta chain originates from a study of read filtering for tumor transcriptome and immune sequencing. General study findings and limits: Even smaller IR-seq throughput identified most shared clonotypes. Dropping single-read clonotypes raised IR-seq and RNA-seq shared-clonotype correlation.

Molecular barcoded adaptors covering alpha/delta and beta/gamma chains were used on about 390 ng RNA. MiXCR, applied by TCRdb to the reads, yields one record per CDR3 protein. Among about 86,000 distinct CDR3 sequences, 12% were seen once, and the ten largest hold 15%. CDR1 SGHRS and CDR2 YFSETQ come from the germline V gene. V lost 5 bases and J 7 bases, leaving 9 bases between the germline ends. The CDR3 is 11 residues long. This clonotype was picked up many times. Its target is unknown. Sequencing was performed on a population of CD138-negative cells sorted from bone marrow. The TCR comes from a donor aged 40 or over with multiple myeloma. This sequence joins TRBV5-1 and TRBJ1-1; D is undetermined. The CDR3 region has the DNA TGCGCCAGCAGTAGGGAATATGAAGCTTTCTTT. It translates to CASSREYEAFF.